The present T cell receptor beta chain was sequenced within a study of T-cell memory formation after mild COVID-19. Turning to the study itself: Each donor largely had its own TCR clusters. General study findings and limits: Still unconfirmed is whether the second-wave clones peaking on day 37 recognized SARS-CoV-2. Day 15 to 85 contractors were CD4/CD8 balanced; later expanders leaned CD4+. The study found contracting CD4+ clones mainly in CM and EM and contracting CD8+ clones in EMRA.

In TCRdb, the 5' RACE reads were re-called with MiXCR into one record per CDR3 protein. The sample has about 560,000 distinct CDR3 sequences; more than 15% are singletons. This clonotype was detected only a few times. Its specificity is unknown. Germline trimming cut 4 bases from V and 1 base from J; bases unmatched to any gene: 8. Germline V gives CDR1 MNHNY, CDR2 SVGAGI (reference sequence). The CDR3 is 17 amino acids. Material: PBMCs or a T cell subset sorted from them (not recorded which). The chain is built from TRBV6-6 and TRBJ2-7; TRBD1 matches 12 bases. The receptor comes from an adult woman who had mild COVID-19 (a few samples of this study predate the infection). Cell type and time point are not known. CDR3 bases: TGTGCCAGCAGTTCGCCGGGACAGGGGGCGGGATCCTACGAGCAGTACTTC. This sequence encodes CASSSPGQGAGSYEQYF.